The clone carrying this TCR beta chain was observed at least ten times. Its target is unknown. In germline, CDR1 is ENHRY, CDR2 SYGVKD. This CDR3 has 13 residues. Trimming removed 6 bases at V and 6 bases at J, with 14 bases between. TCRdb reprocessed the 5' RACE reads via MiXCR and lists one record per CDR3 protein. The data show 17,000 or so distinct CDR3 sequences, about 5% seen once. These data come from a study of early T cells in non-severe SARS-CoV-2 infection. Study-level findings and limits: In VDJdb matching, anti-spike CD8 responses were favored while private and CD4 specificities went missing.

The sequenced sample was whole blood, obtained at baseline. The receptor's source is an adult who was a healthcare worker with PCR-confirmed SARS-CoV-2 infection or an uninfected control (not recorded which). The V call is TRBV10-3, the J call TRBJ1-2, with D maybe TRBD1 (5 bases). Here the CDR3 reads CAIRGDRIDGYTF. The CDR3 region has the DNA TGTGCCATCAGGGGGGACCGAATCGATGGCTACACCTTC.